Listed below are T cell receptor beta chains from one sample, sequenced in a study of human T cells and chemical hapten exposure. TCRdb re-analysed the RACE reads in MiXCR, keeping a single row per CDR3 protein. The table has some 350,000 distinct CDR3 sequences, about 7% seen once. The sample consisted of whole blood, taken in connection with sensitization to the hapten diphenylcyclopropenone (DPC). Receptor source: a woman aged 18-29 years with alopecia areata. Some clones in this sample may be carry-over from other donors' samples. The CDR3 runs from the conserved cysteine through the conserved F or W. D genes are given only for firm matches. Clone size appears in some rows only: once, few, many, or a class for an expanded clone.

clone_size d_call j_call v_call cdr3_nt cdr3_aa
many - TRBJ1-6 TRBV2 TGTGCCAGCAGTCAGGGTAATTCACCCCTCCACTTT CASSQGNSPLHF
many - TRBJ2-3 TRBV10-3 TGTGCCATCAGTGACTATCACGCTAATACGCAGTATTTT CAISDYHANTQYF
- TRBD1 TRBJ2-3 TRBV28 TGTGCCAGCAGTCCTTTGGACAGGGTAGCAGATACGCAGTATTTT CASSPLDRVADTQYF
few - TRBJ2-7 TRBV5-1 TGCGCCAGCAGCTCCTCTCCCCCGACCCTCGAGCAGTACTTC CASSSSPPTLEQYF
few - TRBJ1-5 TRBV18 TGTGCCAGCTCACCATTCGACGGGGGGGGTCAGCCCCAGCATTTT CASSPFDGGGQPQHF
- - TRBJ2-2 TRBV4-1 TGCGCCAGCAGCCAAGACCCGAGGGTCGAGGGCACCGGGGAGCTGTTTTTT CASSQDPRVEGTGELFF
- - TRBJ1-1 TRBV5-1 TGCGCCAGCAGCTTGGGGATAGGGAGAGGCACTGAAGCTTTCTTT CASSLGIGRGTEAFF
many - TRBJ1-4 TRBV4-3 TGCGCCAGCAGCCAAGGGACACTAGGAAAACTGTTTTTT CASSQGTLGKLFF
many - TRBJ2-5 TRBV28 TGTGCCAGCAGTACGACAGATTTGGAGACCCAGTACTTC CASSTTDLETQYF
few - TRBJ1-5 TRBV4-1 TGCGCCAGCAGCCAAGAGCTTAGCCCGAGGGACCAGCCCCAGCATTTT CASSQELSPRDQPQHF
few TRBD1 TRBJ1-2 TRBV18 TGTGCCAGCTCACCCTCCGGGACAGTCGTCTATGGCTACACCTTC CASSPSGTVVYGYTF
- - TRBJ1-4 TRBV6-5 TGTGCCAGCAGTTCTTTGGGGACCTTGGAAAAACTGTTTTTT CASSSLGTLEKLFF
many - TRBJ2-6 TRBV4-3 TGCGCCAGCAGCCGCTATGTGTCGGTGGGTTCGGGGGCCAACGTCCTGACTTTC CASSRYVSVGSGANVLTF
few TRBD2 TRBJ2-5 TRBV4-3 TGCGCCAGCAGCCAAGATTCTAGAAGCGGGGGACGAGAGACCCAGTACTTC CASSQDSRSGGRETQYF
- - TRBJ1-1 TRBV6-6 TGTGCCAGCAGAGAACCCTGGAGCACTGAAGCTTTCTTT CASREPWSTEAFF
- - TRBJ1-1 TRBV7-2 TGTGCCAGCAGTAGTAGAGGATCGGGAAACACTGAAGCTTTCTTT CASSSRGSGNTEAFF
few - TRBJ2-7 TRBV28 TGTGCCAGCAGTATCATCGGGTACTCTTACGAGCAGTACTTC CASSIIGYSYEQYF
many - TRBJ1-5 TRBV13 TGTGCCAGCAGCACCCGGGGGGCCAACAATCAGCCCCAGCATTTT CASSTRGANNQPQHF
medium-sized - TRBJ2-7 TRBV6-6 TGTGCCAGCAGAACCGGGATAACCTACGAGCAGTACTTC CASRTGITYEQYF
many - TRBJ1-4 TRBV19 TGTGCCAGTAGCTTGACAGCCTATTATGAAAAACTGTTTTTT CASSLTAYYEKLFF
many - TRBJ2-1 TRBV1 TGCACCAGCAGCCAGGGATCGGGCGGGACTAGCGGGGGGGCTCATGAGCAGTTCTTC CTSSQGSGGTSGGAHEQFF
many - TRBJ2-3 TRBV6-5 TGTGCCAGCAGTTACGGCGGGGCGGGCACAGATACGCAGTATTTT CASSYGGAGTDTQYF
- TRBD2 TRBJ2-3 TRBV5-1 TGCGCCAGCAGCCCTGGGACTAGCGGGGGGTTTCAAGATACGCAGTATTTT CASSPGTSGGFQDTQYF
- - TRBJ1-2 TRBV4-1 TGCGCCAGCAGCCAAGAGGGCACAGTCTTAGGCTACACCTTC CASSQEGTVLGYTF
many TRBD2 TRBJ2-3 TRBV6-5 TGTGCCAGCAGAATTAGCGGGGGCCTCCAGTATTTT CASRISGGLQYF
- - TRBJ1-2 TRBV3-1 TGTGCCAGCAGCCAAGTTAAGAATACAGTTACCCCTAACTATGGCTACACCTTC CASSQVKNTVTPNYGYTF
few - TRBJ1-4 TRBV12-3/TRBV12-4 TGTGCCAGCAGACCTTGGGGGCGATCTAATGAAAAACTGTTTTTT CASRPWGRSNEKLFF
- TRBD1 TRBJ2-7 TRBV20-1 TGCAGTGCTAGAGGGACAGGGGTAAGATACGAGCAGTACTTC CSARGTGVRYEQYF
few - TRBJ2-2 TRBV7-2 TGTGCCAGCAGCTTAGGGCTCACGAGGACCGGGGAGCTGTTTTTT CASSLGLTRTGELFF
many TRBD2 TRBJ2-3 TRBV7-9 TGTGCCAGCATCCCAGGGACTAGCGGGGGGGCGAGCACAGATACGCAGTATTTT CASIPGTSGGASTDTQYF
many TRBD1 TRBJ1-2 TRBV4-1 TGCGCCAGCAGCCAAGGTCCGGGACAGGGAAGATTGCACGGCTACACCTTC CASSQGPGQGRLHGYTF
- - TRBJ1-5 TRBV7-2 TGTGCCAGCAGCTTAGTTTGGGGCCCCAATCAGCCCCAGCATTTT CASSLVWGPNQPQHF
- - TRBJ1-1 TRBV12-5 TGTGCTAGTGGAAAAAGAACTACGAACACTGAAGCTTTCTTT CASGKRTTNTEAFF
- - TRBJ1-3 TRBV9 TGTGCCAGCAGCGTAGAGGGGCAGACCCTCTCTGGAAACACCATATATTTT CASSVEGQTLSGNTIYF
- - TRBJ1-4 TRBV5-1 TGCGCCAGCAGCTTACAGGAGCCTAATGAAAAACTGTTTTTT CASSLQEPNEKLFF
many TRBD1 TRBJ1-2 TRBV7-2 TGTGCCAGCAGCTTTGGGCCGGGACAGGGGGCTGTTGGCTACACCTTC CASSFGPGQGAVGYTF
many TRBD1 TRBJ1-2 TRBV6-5 TGTGCCAGCAGGATTAGTGGGACAGGGAACTATGGCTACACCTTC CASRISGTGNYGYTF
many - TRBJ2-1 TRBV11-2 TGTGCCAGCAGCTTAGATCCCAGGAGGTACAATGAGCAGTTCTTC CASSLDPRRYNEQFF
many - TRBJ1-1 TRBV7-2 TGTGCCAGCAGCCGTCGGGGGAACACTGAAGCTTTCTTT CASSRRGNTEAFF
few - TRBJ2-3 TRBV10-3 TGTGCCACCGAGCGGGCGGAAAGCACAGATACGCAGTATTTT CATERAESTDTQYF
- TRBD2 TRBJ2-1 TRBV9 TGTGCCAGCAGTGAAAATAGCGGGGGGGCCGGTATCTTC CASSENSGGAGIF
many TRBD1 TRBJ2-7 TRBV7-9 TGTGCCAGCAGCTTAAGGGGACAGGGGAACGAGCAGTACTTC CASSLRGQGNEQYF
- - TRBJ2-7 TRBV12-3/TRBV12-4 TGTGCCAGCAGCCTGATGGGGATTGAGCAGTACTTC CASSLMGIEQYF
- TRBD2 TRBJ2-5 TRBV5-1 TGCGCCAGCAGCTCACCTTCGCGGGGGGGGCCGGAGACCCAGTACTTC CASSSPSRGGPETQYF
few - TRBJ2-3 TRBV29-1 TGCAGCGTTTCGCCAACAACAGATACGCAGTATTTT CSVSPTTDTQYF
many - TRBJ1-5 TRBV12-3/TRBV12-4 TGTGCCAGCAGTTCCGCAAGGTCCGTGCATTTT CASSSARSVHF
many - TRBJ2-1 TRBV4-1 TGCGCCAGCAGCCAGTTAGGGGGGGCGAATGAGCAGTTCTTC CASSQLGGANEQFF
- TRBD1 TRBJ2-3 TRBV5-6 TGTGCCAGCAGCTTGTTACAGGGGGCGGCAGATACGCAGTATTTT CASSLLQGAADTQYF
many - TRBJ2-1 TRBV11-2 TGTGCCAGCAGCAATATCATTACAGGTCTAAGGGATGAGCAGTTCTTC CASSNIITGLRDEQFF
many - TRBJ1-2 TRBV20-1 TGCAGTGCCCCGGCCAGAGACTATGGCTACACCTTC CSAPARDYGYTF
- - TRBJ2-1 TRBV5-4 TGTGCCAGCAGCTACGGACTCTTCAATGAGCAGTTCTTC CASSYGLFNEQFF
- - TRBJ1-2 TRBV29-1 TGCAGCGTTGACGGGCGGGATGGCTACACCTTC CSVDGRDGYTF
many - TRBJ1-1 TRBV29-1 TGCAGCGTTGCCCTTTTCGGGGCGATGAACACTGAAGCTTTCTTT CSVALFGAMNTEAFF
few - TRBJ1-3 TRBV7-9 TGTGCCAGCAGCTCTGACGGGTATTCACTCTCTGGAAACACCATATATTTT CASSSDGYSLSGNTIYF
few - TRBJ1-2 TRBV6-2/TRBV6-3 TGTGCCAGCAGTCCAACCCGGACGGCAAATGGCTACACCTTC CASSPTRTANGYTF